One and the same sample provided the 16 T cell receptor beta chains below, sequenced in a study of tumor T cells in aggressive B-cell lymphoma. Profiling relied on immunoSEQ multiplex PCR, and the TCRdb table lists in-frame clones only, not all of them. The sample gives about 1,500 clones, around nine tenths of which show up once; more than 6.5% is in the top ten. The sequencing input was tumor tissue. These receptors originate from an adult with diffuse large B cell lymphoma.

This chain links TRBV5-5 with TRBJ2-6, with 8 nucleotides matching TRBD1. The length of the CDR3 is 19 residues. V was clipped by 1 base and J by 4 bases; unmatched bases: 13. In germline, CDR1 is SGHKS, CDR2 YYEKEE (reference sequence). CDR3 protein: CASSLRTGRFFSGANVLTF. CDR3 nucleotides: TGTGCCAGCAGCTTGCGGACAGGGCGCTTTTTTTCCGGGGCCAACGTCCTGACTTTC.

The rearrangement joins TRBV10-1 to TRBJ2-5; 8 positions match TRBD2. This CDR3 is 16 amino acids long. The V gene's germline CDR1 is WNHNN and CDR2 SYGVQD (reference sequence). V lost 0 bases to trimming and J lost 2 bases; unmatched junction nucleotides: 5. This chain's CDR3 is CASSESKAGAQETQYF. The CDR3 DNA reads TGCGCCAGCAGTGAGTCGAAAGCGGGGGCTCAAGAGACCCAGTACTTC.

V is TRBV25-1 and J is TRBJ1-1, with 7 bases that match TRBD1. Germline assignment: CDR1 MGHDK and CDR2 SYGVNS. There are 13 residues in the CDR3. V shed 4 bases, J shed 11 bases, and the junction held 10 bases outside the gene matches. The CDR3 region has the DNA TGTGCCAGCAGTGGAACAGGGGAAGGGAGTGCTTTCTTT. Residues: CASSGTGEGSAFF.

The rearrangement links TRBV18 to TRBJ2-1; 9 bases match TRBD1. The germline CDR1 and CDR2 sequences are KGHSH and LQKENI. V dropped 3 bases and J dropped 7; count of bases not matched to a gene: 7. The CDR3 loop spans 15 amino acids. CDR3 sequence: CASSPDRGPLNEQFF. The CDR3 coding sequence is TGTGCCAGCTCACCGGACAGGGGACCTTTGAATGAGCAGTTCTTC. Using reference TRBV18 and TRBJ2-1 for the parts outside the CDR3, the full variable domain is NAGVMQNPRHLVRRRGQEARLRCSPMKGHSHVYWYRQLPEEGLKFMVYLQKENIIDESGMPKERFSAEFPKEGPSILRIQQVVRGDSAAYFCASSPDRGPLNEQFFGPGTRLTVL.

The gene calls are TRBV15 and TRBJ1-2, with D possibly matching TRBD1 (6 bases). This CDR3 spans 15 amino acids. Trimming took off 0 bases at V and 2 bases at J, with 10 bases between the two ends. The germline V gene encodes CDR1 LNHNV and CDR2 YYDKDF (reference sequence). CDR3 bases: TGTGCCACCAGCAGAGATCAAGGGGGAAACTATGGCTACACCTTC. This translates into CATSRDQGGNYGYTF.

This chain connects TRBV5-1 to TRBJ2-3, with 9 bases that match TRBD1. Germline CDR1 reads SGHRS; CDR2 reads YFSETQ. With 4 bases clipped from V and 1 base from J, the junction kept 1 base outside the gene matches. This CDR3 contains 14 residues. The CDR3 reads CASSHRGRTDTQYF. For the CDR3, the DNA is TGCGCCAGCAGCCACAGGGGGCGCACAGATACGCAGTATTTT.

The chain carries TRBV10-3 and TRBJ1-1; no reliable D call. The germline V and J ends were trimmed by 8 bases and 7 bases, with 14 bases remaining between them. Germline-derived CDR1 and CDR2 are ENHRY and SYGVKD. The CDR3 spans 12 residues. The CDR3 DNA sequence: TGTGCCATCCGGGGAGAGGGCCTTGAAGCTTTCTTT. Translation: CAIRGEGLEAFF.

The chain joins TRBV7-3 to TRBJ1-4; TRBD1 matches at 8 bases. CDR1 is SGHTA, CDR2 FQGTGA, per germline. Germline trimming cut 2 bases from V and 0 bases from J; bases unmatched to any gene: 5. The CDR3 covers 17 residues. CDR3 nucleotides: TGTGCCAGCAGCTTAGGACAGGGCCCTGCAACTAATGAAAAACTGTTTTTT. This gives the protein CASSLGQGPATNEKLFF.

CDR3 coding DNA: TGTGCCAGCACCAAAGGACTGGGAACCTACGAGCAGTACTTC. It is translated as CASTKGLGTYEQYF. The chain recombines TRBV6-1 with TRBJ2-7; D perhaps matches TRBD2 (5 bases). Germline lookup yields CDR1 MNHNS and CDR2 SASEGT. The germline V and J ends were trimmed by 7 bases and 2 bases, with 15 bases remaining between them. This CDR3 spans 14 amino acids.

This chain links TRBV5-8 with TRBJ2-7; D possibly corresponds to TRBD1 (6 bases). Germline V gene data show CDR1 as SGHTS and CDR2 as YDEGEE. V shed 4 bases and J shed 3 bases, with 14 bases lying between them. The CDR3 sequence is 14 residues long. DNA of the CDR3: TGTGCCAGCAGCCTAGACAGGAACTACTACGAGCAGTACTTC. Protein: CASSLDRNYYEQYF.

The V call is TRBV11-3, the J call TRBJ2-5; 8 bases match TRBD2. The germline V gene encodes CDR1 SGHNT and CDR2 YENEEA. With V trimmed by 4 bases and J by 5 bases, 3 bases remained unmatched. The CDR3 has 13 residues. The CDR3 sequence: CASSYLAGETQYF. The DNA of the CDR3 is TGTGCCAGCAGCTATTTAGCGGGGGAGACCCAGTACTTC.

CDR3 region: CATGWGQAGNTIYF. CDR3 DNA sequence: TGTGCCACTGGATGGGGACAGGCTGGAAACACCATATATTTT. V gene TRBV15 combines with J gene TRBJ1-3, with 8 nucleotides matching TRBD1. The germline gives CDR1 LNHNV, CDR2 YYDKDF (reference sequence). The CDR3 is 14 amino acids. The J segment lost 2 bases and the V segment lost 9 bases, leaving 6 bases of the junction unmatched.

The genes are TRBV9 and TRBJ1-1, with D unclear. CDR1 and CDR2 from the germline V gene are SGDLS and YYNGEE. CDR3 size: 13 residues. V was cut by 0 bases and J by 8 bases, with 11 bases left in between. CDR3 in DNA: TGTGCCAGCAGCGTAGTGCCCGGGAACGAAGCTTTCTTT. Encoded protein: CASSVVPGNEAFF.

DNA for the CDR3: TGTGCCACCAGCAGAGATTATTCTGAGATCTACGAGCAGTACTTC. Its protein is CATSRDYSEIYEQYF. This sequence joins TRBV15 and TRBJ2-7; D unresolved. The CDR3 sequence is 15 residues long. V was trimmed by 0 bases and J by 3 bases, leaving 12 bases between them. Germline V gives CDR1 LNHNV, CDR2 YYDKDF (reference sequence).

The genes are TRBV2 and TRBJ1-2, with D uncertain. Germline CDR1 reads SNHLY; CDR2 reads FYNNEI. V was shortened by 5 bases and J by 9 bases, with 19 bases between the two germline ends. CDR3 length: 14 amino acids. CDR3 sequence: CASSPRGAGESYTF. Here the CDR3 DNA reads TGTGCCAGCAGTCCCCGCGGTGCTGGGGAGAGCTACACCTTC.

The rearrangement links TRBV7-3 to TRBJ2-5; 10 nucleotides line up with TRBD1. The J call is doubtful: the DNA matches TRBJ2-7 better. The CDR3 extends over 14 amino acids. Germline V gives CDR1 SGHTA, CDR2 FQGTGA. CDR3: CASSRGTGVYEQYF. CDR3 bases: TGTGCCAGCAGCAGGGGGACAGGGGTCTACGAGCAGTACTTC.